This T cell receptor beta chain was sequenced for a study of cytomegalovirus exposure and HLA in healthy donors. Primers: 60 Vbeta forward and 13 Jbeta reverse. Measured with immunoSEQ multiplex PCR; TCRdb has only the in-frame clones, and not every one. Altogether 100,000 to 150,000 clones are present, roughly 69% being singletons, with the ten largest covering roughly 8.2%. Germline values: CDR1 LGHNA, CDR2 YSLEER. The CDR3 contains 15 residues. V dropped 1 base and J dropped 6 bases, with 15 bases sitting between them. Notes on this clone: Its target is not known.

The study, taken as a whole, reports: Associated with cytomegalovirus, according to the listing, were 150 to 200 TCR beta chains. According to a later analysis, most TCR beta chains associated with CMV appeared HLA-restricted.

Sequenced: PBMCs. J is TRBJ1-2 and V is TRBV4-3; no definite D call. The source is a woman aged 40 to 50 in good health and CMV-seropositive. The CDR3 region has the DNA TGCGCCAGCAGCCAAGTATCCGGGAGAGGAAATGGCTACACCTTC. Its translation is CASSQVSGRGNGYTF.